The 6 T cell receptor beta chains presented below share a single source sample, sequenced in a study of T cells in Graves' hyperthyroidism and ophthalmopathy. RNA transcripts served as the template for amplifying TCR beta CDR3 regions. The TCR CDR3 first-round RT-PCR relied on the HTBI primer set. In TCRdb, the multiplex PCR reads were re-called with MiXCR into one record per CDR3 protein. The sample has about 360,000 distinct CDR3 sequences, 15% to 17% seen once; the top ten hold 25% to 30%. The sample consisted of blood. These receptors were obtained from a woman aged 18 to 35 with Graves' hyperthyroidism that later progressed to Graves' ophthalmopathy.

This clonotype was counted at least ten times. The V gene is TRBV2, the J gene TRBJ2-1; 16 bases match TRBD2. Germline lookup yields CDR1 SNHLY and CDR2 FYNNEI. Trimming removed 7 bases from V and 8 bases from J; junction bases left unmatched: 14. The CDR3 covers 18 residues. The CDR3 loop is CASNSIPGTSGRAYEQFF. The CDR3 DNA reads as TGTGCCAGCAATTCGATTCCCGGGACTAGCGGGAGGGCCTATGAGCAGTTCTTC.

This clonotype was seen a few times. The rearrangement joins TRBV19 to TRBJ1-1; tentatively, D is TRBD1 (6 bases). CDR3 length: 15 residues. Trimming took 4 bases from V and 5 from J, leaving 17 bases between them. Germline V gene lookup returns CDR1 LNHDA and CDR2 SQIVND (reference sequence). The CDR3 protein is CASSRDYRAWTEAFF. The CDR3 DNA reads as TGTGCCAGTAGTAGAGATTACAGGGCTTGGACTGAAGCTTTCTTT.

This clonotype was seen repeatedly, ten times or more. The chain links TRBV28 to TRBJ1-2; D uncertain. V was cut by 1 base and J by 2 bases, with 8 bases left in between. Germline CDR1 MDHEN, CDR2 SYDVKM. The CDR3 sequence is 14 residues long. CDR3 bases: TGTGCCAGCAGTTTATTCGCAGACAACTATGGCTACACCTTC. This codes for CASSLFADNYGYTF.

This clonotype was counted ten times or more. V gene TRBV2 combines with J gene TRBJ2-1, with a weak D call TRBD2 (6 bases). Trimming took off 6 bases at V and 4 bases at J, with 16 bases between the two ends. The CDR3 runs 15 residues. Per the germline V gene, CDR1 is SNHLY and CDR2 is FYNNEI. The CDR3 protein is CASRGPRREYNEQFF. CDR3 bases: TGTGCCAGCAGAGGACCACGGCGGGAATACAATGAGCAGTTCTTC.

This clonotype was picked up many times. This rearrangement joins TRBV6-2 or TRBV6-3 to TRBJ1-1; D is ambiguous. The CDR3 is made up of 12 amino acids. V was cut by 5 bases and J by 4 bases, with 8 bases left in between. The germline CDR1 and CDR2 sequences are MNHEY and SVGEGT. The CDR3 nucleotides are TGTGCCAGCAGTGAGTACATCACTGAAGCTTTCTTT. It yields the protein CASSEYITEAFF.

This clonotype has at least ten counts. The V call is TRBV12-3 or TRBV12-4, the J call TRBJ2-4; the D is unclear. V lost 5 bases to trimming and J lost 0 bases, with 14 bases between them. The length of the CDR3 is 16 residues. Here the CDR3 reads CASSSHGGIAKNIQYF. CDR3 coding DNA: TGTGCCAGCAGTAGCCACGGCGGAATAGCCAAAAACATTCAGTACTTC.